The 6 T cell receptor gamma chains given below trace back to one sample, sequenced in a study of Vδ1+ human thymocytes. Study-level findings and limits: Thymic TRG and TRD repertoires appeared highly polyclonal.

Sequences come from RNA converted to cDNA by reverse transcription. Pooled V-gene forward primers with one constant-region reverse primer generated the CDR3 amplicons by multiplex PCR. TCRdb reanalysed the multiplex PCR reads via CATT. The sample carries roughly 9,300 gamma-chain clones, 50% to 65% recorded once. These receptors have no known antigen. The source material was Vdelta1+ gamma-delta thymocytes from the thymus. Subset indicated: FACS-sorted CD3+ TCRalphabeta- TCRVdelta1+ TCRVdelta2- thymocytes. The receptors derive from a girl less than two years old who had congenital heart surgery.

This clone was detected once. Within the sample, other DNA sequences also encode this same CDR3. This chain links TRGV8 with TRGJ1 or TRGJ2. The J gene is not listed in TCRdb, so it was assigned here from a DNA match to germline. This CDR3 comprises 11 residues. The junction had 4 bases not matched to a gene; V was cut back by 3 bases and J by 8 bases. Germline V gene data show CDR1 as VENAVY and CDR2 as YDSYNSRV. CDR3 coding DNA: TGTGCCACCTGGGATCTTGATAAGAAACTCTTT. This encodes CATWDLDKKLF.

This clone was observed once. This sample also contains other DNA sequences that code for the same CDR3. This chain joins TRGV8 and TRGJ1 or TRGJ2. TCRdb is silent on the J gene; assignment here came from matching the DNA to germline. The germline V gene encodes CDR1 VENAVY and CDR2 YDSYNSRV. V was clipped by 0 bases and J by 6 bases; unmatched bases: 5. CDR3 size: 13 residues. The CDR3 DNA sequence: TGTGCCACCTGGGATAGGCGATGTTATAAGAAACTCTTT. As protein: CATWDRRCYKKLF.

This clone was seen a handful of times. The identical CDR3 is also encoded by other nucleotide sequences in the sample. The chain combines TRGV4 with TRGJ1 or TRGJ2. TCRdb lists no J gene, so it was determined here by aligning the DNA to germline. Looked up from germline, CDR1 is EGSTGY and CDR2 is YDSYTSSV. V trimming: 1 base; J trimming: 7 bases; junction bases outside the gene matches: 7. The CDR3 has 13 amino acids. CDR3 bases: TGTGCCACCTGGGATGGCCGGGGATATAAGAAACTCTTT. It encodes CATWDGRGYKKLF.

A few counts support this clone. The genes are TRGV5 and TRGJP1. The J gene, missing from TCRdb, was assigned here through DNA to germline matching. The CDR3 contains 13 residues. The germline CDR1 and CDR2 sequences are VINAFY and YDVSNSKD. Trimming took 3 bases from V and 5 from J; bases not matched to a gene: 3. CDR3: CATWDRTGWFKIF. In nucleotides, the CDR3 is TGTGCCACCTGGGACCGGACTGGTTGGTTCAAGATATTT.

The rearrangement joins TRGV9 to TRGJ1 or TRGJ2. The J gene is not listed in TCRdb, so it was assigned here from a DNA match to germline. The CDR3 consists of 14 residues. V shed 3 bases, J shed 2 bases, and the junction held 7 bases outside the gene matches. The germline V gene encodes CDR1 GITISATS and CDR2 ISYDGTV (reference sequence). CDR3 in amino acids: CALWESRHYYKKLF. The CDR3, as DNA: TGTGCCTTGTGGGAGTCTCGGCATTATTATAAGAAACTCTTT.

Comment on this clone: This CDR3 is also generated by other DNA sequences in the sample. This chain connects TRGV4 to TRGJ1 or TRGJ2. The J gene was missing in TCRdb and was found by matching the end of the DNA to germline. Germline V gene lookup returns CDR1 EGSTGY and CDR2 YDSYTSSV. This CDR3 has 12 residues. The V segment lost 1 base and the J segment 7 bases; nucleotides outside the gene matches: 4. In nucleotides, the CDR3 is TGTGCCACCTGGGATGGACGGTATAAGAAACTCTTT. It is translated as CATWDGRYKKLF.